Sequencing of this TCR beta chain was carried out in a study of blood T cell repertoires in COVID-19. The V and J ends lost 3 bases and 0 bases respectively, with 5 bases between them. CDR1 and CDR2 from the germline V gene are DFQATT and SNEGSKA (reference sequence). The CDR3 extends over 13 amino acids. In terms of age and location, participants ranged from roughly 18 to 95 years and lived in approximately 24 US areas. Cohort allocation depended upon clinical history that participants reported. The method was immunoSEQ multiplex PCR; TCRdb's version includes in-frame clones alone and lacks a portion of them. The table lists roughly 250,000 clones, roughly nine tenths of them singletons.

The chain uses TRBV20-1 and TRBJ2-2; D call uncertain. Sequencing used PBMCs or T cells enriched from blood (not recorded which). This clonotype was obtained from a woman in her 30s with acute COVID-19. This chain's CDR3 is CSASPANTGELFF. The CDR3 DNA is TGCAGTGCTAGTCCGGCGAACACCGGGGAGCTGTTTTTT.